This T cell receptor beta chain was profiled in a study of T cells after yellow fever vaccination. General study points: Bulk-population clonotypes that are abundant could appear as contaminants in FACS-sorted repertoires. The booster response re-showed most primary clones: around 97% CD4, roughly 91% CD8. A faster peak, day 5 versus 15, was reached by the weaker secondary response.

This clonotype appeared a few times. The antigen remains unidentified. Germline assignment: CDR1 SGHTA and CDR2 FQGNSA. Losses at the gene ends were 5 bases for V and 0 bases for J; bases not matched to a gene: 3. This CDR3 has 14 amino acids. In TCRdb, the 5' RACE reads were re-called with MiXCR into one record per CDR3 protein. This table holds about 400,000 distinct CDR3 sequences, around 6.5% found once. J is TRBJ2-7 and V is TRBV7-2, with 8 bases identical to TRBD2. The origin of this receptor is a young man who received the YFV17D yellow fever vaccine. Here the sequenced sample was PBMCs, taken 5 days after the yellow fever booster vaccination. The DNA of the CDR3 is TGTGCCAGCAGCGACAGCGGGAGCTCCTACGAGCAGTACTTC. This codes for CASSDSGSSYEQYF.